These 28 T cell receptor beta chains were sequenced from one sample in a study of blood T cell repertoires in COVID-19. Repertoires were generated with immunoSEQ multiplex PCR, while TCRdb's copy carries only in-frame clones and drops some. The repertoire consists of 150,000 or so clones, with around four fifths occurring once and the leading ten covering less than 20%. Material: peripheral blood. These receptor sequences come from a woman of 80 years or more with acute or convalescent COVID-19.

There are a few counts of this clone. V is TRBV19 and J is TRBJ1-3; TRBD1 matches at 8 bases. The CDR3 consists of 17 residues. From germline, CDR1 is LNHDA and CDR2 SQIVND (reference sequence). V gave up 6 bases and J gave up 0 bases; unmatched junction bases: 10. The CDR3 region is CASSRTGRGISGNTIYF. The CDR3, as DNA: TGTGCCAGTAGCCGGACAGGGAGAGGCATCTCTGGAAACACCATATATTTT.

J is TRBJ2-2 and V is TRBV4-2; D not certain. Trimming removed 0 bases at V and 4 bases at J, with 12 bases between. The CDR3 runs 16 residues. Germline CDR1 is LGHNA and CDR2 is YNFKEQ. In nucleotides, the CDR3 is TGTGCCAGCAGCCAAGATCAAGAGGCCCCCACCGGGGAGCTGTTTTTT. It is translated as CASSQDQEAPTGELFF.

The gene calls are TRBV28 and TRBJ2-5, with TRBD2 identical over 7 bases. Germline loops: CDR1 MDHEN, CDR2 SYDVKM. The CDR3 contains 18 residues. The trim removed 4 bases at V and 6 bases at J, leaving 20 bases unmatched. Here the CDR3 DNA reads TGTGCCAGCAGTTATTGGGGGGGAGGCAGCCCTAGATCTCAGACCCAGTACTTC. Translating it yields CASSYWGGGSPRSQTQYF.

On this clone itself: Germline is not matched at one junction end, which may reflect a read error. The chain joins TRBV5-4 to TRBJ2-2; TRBD2 agrees at 7 bases. The CDR3 is 16 residues long. The V gene's germline CDR1 is SGHNT and CDR2 YYREEE (reference sequence). The CDR3 protein is CASNPSTSRSDGELFF. In DNA, the CDR3 is TGTGCGAGCAACCCCTCGACTAGCAGGTCCGACGGGGAGCTGTTTTTT.

V is TRBV11-3 and J is TRBJ2-1; 9 bases map to TRBD1. Germline trimming cut 4 bases from V and 7 bases from J; bases unmatched to any gene: 5. Germline V gives CDR1 SGHNT, CDR2 YENEEA. The CDR3 length is 14 residues. The CDR3 loop is CASSSGQGRNEQFF. The DNA for the CDR3 is TGTGCCAGCAGCTCGGGACAGGGTAGGAATGAGCAGTTCTTC.

This sequence joins TRBV11-2 and TRBJ2-2; the D gene is possibly TRBD2 (6 bases). V lost 5 bases and J 4 bases, leaving 17 bases between the germline ends. The CDR3 totals 16 residues. Per germline, CDR1 SGHAT and CDR2 FQNNGV. CDR3 nucleotides: TGTGCCAGCAGCCCCACTCCGGGACTCCTCACCGGGGAGCTGTTTTTT. Translation gives CASSPTPGLLTGELFF.

This clone showed up just once. The chain combines TRBV19 with TRBJ2-2; D is perhaps TRBD1 (6 bases). CDR1 is LNHDA, CDR2 SQIVND, per germline (reference sequence). The V end was cut by 7 bases, the J end by 1 base, with 10 bases between. The CDR3 is 14 residues long. The DNA of the CDR3 is TGTGCCAGTACAATGACAGGGAACACCGGGGAGCTGTTTTTT. Amino acids: CASTMTGNTGELFF.

The gene calls are TRBV27 and TRBJ1-4; 7 nucleotides line up with TRBD1. Germline assignment: CDR1 MNHEY and CDR2 SMNVEV (reference sequence). V was clipped by 2 bases and J by 7 bases; unmatched bases: 10. CDR3 length equals 16 residues. The CDR3 spells CASSLRPTGPGEKLFF. The CDR3 DNA reads TGTGCCAGCAGTTTACGCCCGACAGGGCCCGGTGAAAAACTGTTTTTT.

Turning to this clone: The sample has other DNA sequences that encode this CDR3 too. This chain uses TRBV2 with TRBJ1-1; D is perhaps TRBD1 (5 bases). The CDR3 is made up of 13 amino acids. Germline V gene data show CDR1 as SNHLY and CDR2 as FYNNEI. V lost 4 bases to trimming and J lost 3 bases, with 9 bases between them. In DNA form, the CDR3 reads TGTGCCAGCAGTGGGCAGGGCTACACTGAAGCTTTCTTT. Translated, it gives CASSGQGYTEAFF.

The chain has TRBV7-3 and TRBJ2-5, with 10 bases identical to TRBD2. The junction had 5 bases not matched to a gene; V was cut back by 5 bases and J by 5 bases. In germline, CDR1 is SGHTA, CDR2 FQGTGA. The CDR3 is 14 amino acids. The chain's CDR3 is CASSPSGGAETQYF. The CDR3 nucleotides read TGTGCCAGCAGCCCAAGCGGGGGGGCGGAGACCCAGTACTTC.

The count of this clone is one. The gene calls are TRBV28 and TRBJ2-7; the match to TRBD2 covers 8 bases. CDR3 size: 13 residues. Losses at the gene ends were 7 bases for V and 2 bases for J; bases not matched to a gene: 4. The germline V gene has CDR1 MDHEN and CDR2 SYDVKM. CDR3: CASMAGGPYEQYF. CDR3 DNA: TGTGCCAGCATGGCGGGGGGCCCCTACGAGCAGTACTTC.

This sequence joins TRBV19 and TRBJ1-6; D might be TRBD1 (6 bases). Trimming took 3 bases from V and 2 from J, leaving 14 bases between them. The CDR3 length is 17 residues. Germline V gene lookup returns CDR1 LNHDA and CDR2 SQIVND (reference sequence). The DNA for the CDR3 is TGTGCCAGTAGTATGAGAGGCAGGGGCGCCTATAATTCACCCCTCCACTTT. Its protein is CASSMRGRGAYNSPLHF.

The chain carries TRBV4-1 and TRBJ1-1; D possibly corresponds to TRBD1 (5 bases). Looked up from germline, CDR1 is MGHRA and CDR2 is YSYEKL. The CDR3 has 16 amino acids. V lost 1 base and J lost 0, with 12 bases in between. The chain's CDR3 is CASSQGGRGVNTEAFF. The CDR3 DNA sequence: TGCGCCAGCAGCCAAGGCGGGCGGGGGGTGAACACTGAAGCTTTCTTT.

Only one count was recorded for this clone. The V and J genes are TRBV30 and TRBJ2-3; 10 nucleotides match TRBD1. The CDR3 runs 14 residues. Germline V gene sequence: CDR1 GTSNPN, CDR2 SVGIG (reference sequence). V lost 3 bases, J lost 4 bases, and 4 bases stayed unmatched. This CDR3 reads CAWSSGQGPDTQYF. CDR3 DNA: TGTGCCTGGAGCTCGGGACAGGGGCCAGATACGCAGTATTTT.

This rearrangement joins TRBV9 to TRBJ1-2; 12 bases are a match to TRBD1. From germline, CDR1 is SGDLS and CDR2 YYNGEE. This CDR3 region has 15 residues. V lost 4 bases and J lost 2; bases outside the gene matches: 3. The CDR3 DNA reads as TGTGCCAGCAGCTTCGGGACAGGGGGCAACTATGGCTACACCTTC. This translates into CASSFGTGGNYGYTF.

The chain employs TRBV21-1 and TRBJ1-1; TRBD1, as called in the table, went unchecked against the DNA. TRBV21-1 is described as a pseudogene. The CDR3 contains 15 residues. The CDR3 region has the DNA TGTGCCAGCAGCAAAGACCCAGGCCCGAACACTGAAGCTTTCTTT. Translating it yields CASSKDPGPNTEAFF.

The gene calls are TRBV2 and TRBJ2-7, with D possibly matching TRBD1 (5 bases). Trimming removed 5 bases at V and 2 bases at J, with 13 bases between. This CDR3 has 14 residues. Germline V lookup: CDR1 SNHLY, CDR2 FYNNEI. CDR3 protein: CASSTSGAAYEQYF. Here the CDR3 DNA reads TGTGCCAGCAGTACAAGTGGGGCTGCCTACGAGCAGTACTTC.

This clone has just a few counts. This chain connects TRBV7-9 to TRBJ2-1; TRBD1 is a possible D gene (6 bases). Trimming took 2 bases from V and 0 from J, leaving 14 bases between them. CDR1 is SEHNR and CDR2 is FQNEAQ in the germline V gene (reference sequence). The length of the CDR3 is 17 residues. The CDR3 DNA follows: TGTGCCAGCAGCTTACGGGCAGGGGCGAGCTCCTACAATGAGCAGTTCTTC. Residues: CASSLRAGASSYNEQFF.

This clone came up a few times. The CDR3 nucleotides read TGTCCCGGAGAGACCCAGTACTTC. Amino acid sequence: CPGETQYF. J is TRBJ2-5 and V is TRBV19; D remains ambiguous. Germline CDR1 is LNHDA and CDR2 is SQIVND (reference sequence). CDR3 length equals 8 residues.

V gene TRBV7-2 combines with J gene TRBJ1-4; a possible D gene is TRBD1 (5 bases). The germline V and J ends were trimmed by 6 bases and 7 bases, with 18 bases remaining between them. Germline CDR1 SGHTA, CDR2 FQGNSA. This CDR3 has 15 amino acids. The CDR3 region has the DNA TGTGCCAGCAGTCCACAGGACGGTATTGCTGAAAAACTGTTTTTT. Its translation: CASSPQDGIAEKLFF.

CDR3 in DNA: TGTGCCAGCAGCCACAGCTACGAGCAGTACTTC. Its translation is CASSHSYEQYF. V gene TRBV11-2 combines with J gene TRBJ2-7; D ambiguous. CDR1 is SGHAT, CDR2 FQNNGV, per germline. Trimming left V 5 bases short and J 3 bases short, with 5 bases between. The CDR3 covers 11 residues.

Written as DNA, the CDR3 is TGTGCCAGCAGCCCCGGGACACTATATGGCTACACCTTC. It translates to CASSPGTLYGYTF. The chain joins TRBV7-9 to TRBJ1-2, with a weak D call TRBD1 (6 bases). The CDR3 length is 13 residues. The germline V gene has CDR1 SEHNR and CDR2 FQNEAQ (reference sequence). Trimming cost V 5 bases and J 5 bases, with 12 bases left between them.

The V and J genes are TRBV9 and TRBJ2-1, with 12 bases matching TRBD2. Per germline, CDR1 SGDLS and CDR2 YYNGEE. J gave up 13 bases and V 0 bases, and 2 bases lay outside the gene matches. The CDR3 loop spans 13 amino acids. The CDR3 DNA reads TGTGCCAGCAGCGTAGAGACTAGCGGGAGTCAGTTCTTC. The encoded protein is CASSVETSGSQFF. Together with reference TRBV9 and TRBJ2-1, the CDR3 gives the full variable domain: DSGVTQTPKHLITATGQRVTLRCSPRSGDLSVYWYQQSLDQGLQFLIQYYNGEERAKGNILERFSAQQFPDLHSELNLSSLELGDSALYFCASSVETSGSQFFGPGTRLTVL.

The chain couples TRBV6-5 to TRBJ2-4; possibly TRBD1 for D (5 bases). The CDR3 totals 13 residues. V lost 6 bases and J lost 6, with 12 bases in between. Germline V CDR1 and CDR2: MNHEY, SVGAGI. The CDR3 DNA sequence: TGTGCCAGCAGGATGACAGAAGTAAACATTCAGTACTTC. This translates into CASRMTEVNIQYF.

The rearrangement links TRBV24-1 to TRBJ2-5; TRBD2 agrees at 12 bases. The V gene's germline CDR1 is KGHDR and CDR2 SFDVKD. CDR3 length: 16 amino acids. Trimming cost V 4 bases and J 9 bases; bases outside gene matches: 11. The CDR3 region is CATSDSTSGSVRAQYF. For the CDR3, the DNA is TGTGCCACCAGTGACTCGACTAGCGGGAGTGTTCGGGCCCAGTACTTC.

The chain employs TRBV7-9 and TRBJ2-7; 7 positions match TRBD1. This CDR3 has 15 residues. Germline V lookup: CDR1 SEHNR, CDR2 FQNEAQ (reference sequence). Germline trimming cut 6 bases from V and 3 bases from J; bases unmatched to any gene: 11. CDR3 coding DNA: TGTGCCAGCAGTTACCGACAGGGTGGTATCTACGAGCAGTACTTC. This translates into CASSYRQGGIYEQYF.

The chain is built from TRBV5-1 and TRBJ2-1, with TRBD2 identical over 8 bases. The germline V gene has CDR1 SGHRS and CDR2 YFSETQ. The J segment lost 8 bases and the V segment lost 6 bases, leaving 7 bases of the junction unmatched. The CDR3 contains 13 residues. The CDR3 here is CASTRGGSYEQFF. The CDR3 DNA sequence: TGCGCCAGCACGCGCGGGGGGAGCTATGAGCAGTTCTTC.

The rearrangement joins TRBV27 to TRBJ2-5; TRBD2 might be the D (6 bases). From germline, CDR1 is MNHEY and CDR2 SMNVEV (reference sequence). Deletions cut 6 bases from V and 5 bases from J, with 13 bases between. The CDR3 is 13 residues long. CDR3 region: CASSTSSWETQYF. Here the CDR3 DNA reads TGTGCCAGCAGCACTAGCTCATGGGAGACCCAGTACTTC.